A selection of T cell receptor beta chains follows, all from one sample in a study of PD-1 blockade in classical Hodgkin lymphoma. The assay was immunoSEQ multiplex PCR, and TCRdb's table has in-frame clones only and misses some. The table includes some 19,000 clones, around 79% detected once. The material sequenced was peripheral blood mononuclear cells (PBMCs), taken before the fourth cycle of nivolumab. The receptors stem from a human donor with classical Hodgkin lymphoma. The CDR3 runs from the conserved cysteine through the conserved F or W. A D gene is named only where the DNA matches it firmly. Clone size is given for some rows only: seen once, a few or many times, or a class if the clone is expanded.

size: .
D: TRBD2
J: TRBJ2-4
V: TRBV6-5
CDR3: CASSYLTSGKNIQYF
DNA: TGTGCCAGCAGTTACTTGACTAGCGGCAAAAACATTCAGTACTTC

size: .
D: .
J: TRBJ2-7
V: TRBV21-1
CDR3: CASSKGSGGIPYEQYF
DNA: TGTGCCAGCAGCAAAGGGTCCGGCGGGATACCCTACGAGCAGTACTTC

size: .
D: .
J: TRBJ2-7
V: TRBV2
CDR3: CASKPGTGDYEQYF
DNA: TGTGCCAGCAAACCCGGGACCGGGGACTACGAGCAGTACTTC

size: .
D: .
J: TRBJ1-2
V: TRBV19
CDR3: CASSIPGFGYTF
DNA: TGTGCCAGTAGTATACCCGGATTCGGCTACACCTTC

size: few
D: TRBD1
J: TRBJ1-2
V: TRBV10-2
CDR3: CASRPGQQHYGYTF
DNA: TGCGCCAGCAGGCCGGGACAGCAACACTATGGCTACACCTTC

size: .
D: .
J: TRBJ2-3
V: TRBV5-4
CDR3: CASSLDQLTIDTQYF
DNA: TGTGCCAGCAGCTTGGATCAGTTGACTATAGATACGCAGTATTTT

size: once
D: .
J: TRBJ2-1
V: TRBV13
CDR3: CASSLGTGGYNEQFF
DNA: TGTGCCAGCAGCTTAGGGACGGGCGGCTACAATGAGCAGTTCTTC

size: .
D: .
J: TRBJ2-1
V: TRBV19
CDR3: CASSIGRDHPYNEQFF
DNA: TGTGCCAGTAGTATAGGCCGGGACCATCCCTACAATGAGCAGTTCTTC

size: .
D: .
J: TRBJ2-5
V: TRBV11-2
CDR3: CASRPGGETQYF
DNA: TGTGCCAGCAGACCCGGTGGGGAGACCCAGTACTTC

size: .
D: .
J: TRBJ1-2
V: TRBV6-1
CDR3: CASSTPGVFWGYTF
DNA: TGTGCCAGCAGTACTCCCGGAGTCTTCTGGGGCTACACCTTC

size: .
D: .
J: TRBJ2-7
V: TRBV19
CDR3: CATSQGRASYEQYF
DNA: TGTGCCACTAGTCAGGGTCGGGCCTCCTACGAGCAGTACTTC

size: .
D: TRBD2
J: TRBJ2-1
V: TRBV30
CDR3: CAWRRSGNEQFF
DNA: TGTGCCTGGAGACGTAGCGGGAATGAGCAGTTCTTC

size: .
D: .
J: TRBJ1-3
V: TRBV18
CDR3: CASSPSSREDTIYF
DNA: TGTGCCAGCTCACCATCTTCCAGGGAGGACACCATATATTTT

size: few
D: .
J: TRBJ1-1
V: TRBV19
CDR3: CASSRRGGNTEAFF
DNA: TGTGCCAGTAGTCGGCGGGGAGGGAACACTGAAGCTTTCTTT

size: .
D: .
J: TRBJ1-1
V: TRBV2
CDR3: CASSEAGADARAEAFF
DNA: TGTGCCAGCAGTGAAGCGGGGGCGGATGCAAGGGCTGAAGCTTTCTTT

size: .
D: TRBD1
J: TRBJ2-7
V: TRBV13
CDR3: CASSFRDRGNEQYF
DNA: TGTGCCAGCAGCTTCCGGGACAGGGGCAACGAGCAGTACTTC

size: .
D: TRBD1
J: TRBJ1-5
V: TRBV18
CDR3: CASQDRREQPQHF
DNA: TGTGCCAGCCAGGACAGGAGGGAACAGCCCCAGCATTTT

size: .
D: .
J: TRBJ2-7
V: TRBV19
CDR3: CASSIGSVQYF
DNA: TGTGCCAGTAGTATAGGTTCCGTGCAGTACTTC

size: .
D: TRBD2
J: TRBJ2-7
V: TRBV5-1
CDR3: CASSSSGSAPYEQYF
DNA: TGCGCCAGCAGCTCTAGCGGGAGCGCCCCCTACGAGCAGTACTTC

size: .
D: .
J: TRBJ2-7
V: TRBV6-5
CDR3: CASSFIRTDGSYEQYF
DNA: TGTGCCAGCAGTTTCATTAGGACGGACGGATCCTACGAGCAGTACTTC

size: .
D: .
J: TRBJ2-7
V: TRBV7-9
CDR3: CASSLVWEDEQYF
DNA: TGTGCCAGCAGCTTAGTGTGGGAGGACGAGCAGTACTTC

size: .
D: TRBD2
J: TRBJ2-3
V: TRBV7-8
CDR3: CASSPAASGSRPASTDTQYF
DNA: TGTGCCAGCAGCCCAGCGGCTAGCGGGAGCCGACCTGCTAGCACAGATACGCAGTATTTT

size: once
D: .
J: TRBJ2-1
V: TRBV9
CDR3: CASTEGSENGQFF
DNA: TGTGCCAGCACCGAGGGGTCGGAGAATGGGCAGTTCTTC